This TCR beta chain was sequenced for a study of blood T cell repertoires in COVID-19. Study summary: The United States, Italy and Spain supplied acute and convalescent COVID-19 samples.

In germline, CDR1 is SGHRS, CDR2 YFSETQ. There are 15 residues in the CDR3. V gave up 1 base and J gave up 4 bases; unmatched junction bases: 5. Libraries were prepared by immunoSEQ multiplex PCR; TCRdb keeps only in-frame clonotypes and omits some of them. Of around 300,000 clones in the sample, 80% to 90% are singletons; the top ten hold approximately 10%. V usage is TRBV5-1 and J usage is TRBJ2-5; 9 positions match TRBD1. The sample was peripheral blood. The receptor was isolated from a woman aged 70-85 years with acute or convalescent COVID-19. The CDR3 region is CASSLSTGGRETQYF. CDR3 bases: TGCGCCAGCAGCTTGTCGACAGGGGGACGAGAGACCCAGTACTTC.